Reported below is one T cell receptor beta chain. This sample was taken from a study of early T cells in non-severe SARS-CoV-2 infection. TCRdb processed the 5' RACE reads anew with MiXCR; each CDR3 protein has one entry. The sample contains tens of thousands of distinct CDR3 sequences, about 15% of which appear only once. V was trimmed by 3 bases and J by 5 bases, leaving 30 bases between them. This CDR3 region has 19 residues. Germline V gene sequence: CDR1 DFQATT, CDR2 SNEGSKA (reference sequence). The rearrangement links TRBV20-1 to TRBJ2-3; D remains unclear. Sequenced input: whole blood. This TCR was sampled from an adult who was a healthcare worker with PCR-confirmed SARS-CoV-2 infection or an uninfected control (not recorded which). In DNA form, the CDR3 reads TGCAGTGCTAGGCCTCCGTTGGCGTCCACTGCAAAATTAGGAGATACGCAGTATTTT. This sequence encodes CSARPPLASTAKLGDTQYF.